The source of this T cell receptor beta chain is a study of CD8+CD57+ T cells in acquired aplastic anemia. Study-level information: Quantities of DNA derived from sorted CD4+ and CD8+ cells averaged approximately 3 ug. Read counts for CD4+ cells (from healthy donors) averaged about 10.8 million.

Study findings and constraints: Patients were compared with controls for CD8+ Simpson's diversity, and no significant difference emerged. In common between the patients and the controls were some 29 CD8+ CDR3 sequences.

Germline-derived CDR1 and CDR2 are DFQATT and SNEGSKA (reference sequence). The CDR3 contains 12 residues. The V and J ends lost 5 bases and 2 bases respectively, with 9 bases between them. This clonotype was found once. Its antigen is unknown. It was genomic DNA that served as the template for profiling TCR beta VDJ and CDR3. From the reads, TCRdb called clonotypes with MiXCR, one entry per CDR3 protein. Of about 68,000 distinct CDR3 sequences in the sample, 50% to 55% were seen once. The genes are TRBV20-1 and TRBJ1-2; D unresolved. The sample was sorted CD4+, CD8+, or CD8+CD57+ T cells (not recorded which) from PBMCs. The sequence came from a human donor in good health, serving as a control. Here the CDR3 reads CSARPGNYGYTF. The CDR3 DNA is TGCAGTGCTCGACCGGGAAACTATGGCTACACCTTC.